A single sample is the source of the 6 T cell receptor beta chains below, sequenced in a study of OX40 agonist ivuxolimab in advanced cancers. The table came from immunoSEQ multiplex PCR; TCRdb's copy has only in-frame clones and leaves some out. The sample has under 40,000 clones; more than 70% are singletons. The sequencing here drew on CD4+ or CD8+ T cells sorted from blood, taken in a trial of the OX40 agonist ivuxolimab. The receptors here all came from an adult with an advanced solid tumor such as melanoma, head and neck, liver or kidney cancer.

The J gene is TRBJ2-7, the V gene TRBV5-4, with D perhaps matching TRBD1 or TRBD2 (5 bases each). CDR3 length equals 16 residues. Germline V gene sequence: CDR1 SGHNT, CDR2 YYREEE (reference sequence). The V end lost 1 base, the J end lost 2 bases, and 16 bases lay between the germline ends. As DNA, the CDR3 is TGTGCCAGCAGCTTGCCATTGGGGGACCCAACCTACGAGCAGTACTTC. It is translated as CASSLPLGDPTYEQYF.

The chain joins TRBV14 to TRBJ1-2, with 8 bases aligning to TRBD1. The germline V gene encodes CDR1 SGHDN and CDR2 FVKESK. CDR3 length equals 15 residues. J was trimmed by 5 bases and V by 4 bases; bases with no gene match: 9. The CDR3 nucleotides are TGTGCCAGCAGCCCGTGGGACAGGCTCATTTATGGCTACACCTTC. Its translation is CASSPWDRLIYGYTF.

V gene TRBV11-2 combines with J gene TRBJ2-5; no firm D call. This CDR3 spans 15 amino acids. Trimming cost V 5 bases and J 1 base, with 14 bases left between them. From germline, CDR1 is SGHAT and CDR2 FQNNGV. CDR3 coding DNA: TGTGCCAGCAGCCCCCTCTCCGCGGTCCAAGAGACCCAGTACTTC. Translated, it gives CASSPLSAVQETQYF.

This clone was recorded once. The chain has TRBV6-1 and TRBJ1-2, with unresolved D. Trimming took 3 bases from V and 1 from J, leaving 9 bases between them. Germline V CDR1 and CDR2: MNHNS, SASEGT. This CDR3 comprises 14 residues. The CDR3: CASSEISSNYGYTF. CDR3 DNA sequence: TGTGCCAGCAGTGAGATTAGCAGTAACTATGGCTACACCTTC.

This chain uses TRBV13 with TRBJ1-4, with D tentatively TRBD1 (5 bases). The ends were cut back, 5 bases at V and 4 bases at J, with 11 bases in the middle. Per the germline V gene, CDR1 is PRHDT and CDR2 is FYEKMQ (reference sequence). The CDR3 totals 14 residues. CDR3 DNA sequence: TGTGCCAGCAGCCCGGGACGGGATAATGAAAAACTGTTTTTT. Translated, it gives CASSPGRDNEKLFF.

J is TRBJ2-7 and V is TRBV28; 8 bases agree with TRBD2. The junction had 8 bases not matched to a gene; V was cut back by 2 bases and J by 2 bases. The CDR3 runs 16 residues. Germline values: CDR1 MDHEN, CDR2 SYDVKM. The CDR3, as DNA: TGTGCCAGCAGTTTAGCGGGACTAGTGAACCCCTACGAGCAGTACTTC. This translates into CASSLAGLVNPYEQYF.